The 31 T cell receptor beta chains given below trace back to one sample, sequenced in a study of T-cell memory formation after mild COVID-19. Each CDR3 protein is one row after TCRdb ran MiXCR on the 5' RACE reads. The profile covers 190,000 or so distinct CDR3 sequences, with roughly a fifth appearing a single time and 23% taken by the ten largest. Sequenced material: PBMCs or a T cell subset sorted from them (not recorded which). These receptors all come from an adult woman who had mild COVID-19 (a few samples of this study predate the infection). Cell type and time point are not known.

There are a few counts of this clonotype. The rearrangement joins TRBV7-8 to TRBJ2-3, with 8 bases identical to TRBD2. The V segment lost 5 bases and the J segment 1 base; nucleotides outside the gene matches: 8. The CDR3 extends over 16 amino acids. CDR1 and CDR2 from the germline V gene are SGHVS and FQNEAQ. The CDR3 loop reads CASSPNSRGGTDTQYF. DNA for the CDR3: TGTGCCAGCAGCCCCAACTCGCGGGGGGGCACAGATACGCAGTATTTT.

The chain's CDR3 is CASSLFGGGQDYGYTF. The CDR3 DNA reads as TGTGCCAGCAGCTTGTTCGGAGGGGGGCAGGACTATGGCTACACCTTC. The genes are TRBV5-5 and TRBJ1-2; perhaps TRBD1 as D (6 bases). With 1 base removed from V and 3 bases from J, the gap between germline ends came to 16 bases. The V gene's germline CDR1 is SGHKS and CDR2 YYEKEE (reference sequence). The CDR3 spans 16 residues.

In the case of this clonotype: A single base separates this from a much larger clone, so it may be a read error. The chain carries TRBV7-8 and TRBJ1-2, with D maybe TRBD1 (5 bases). Per the germline V gene, CDR1 is SGHVS and CDR2 is FQNEAQ. CDR3 length: 16 residues. The CDR3 sequence is CTSSLDPGWENYGYTF. The CDR3 region has the DNA TGTACCAGCAGCTTAGATCCAGGGTGGGAAAACTATGGCTACACCTTC.

This clonotype was counted many times. This chain links TRBV6-4 with TRBJ2-3, with 8 bases that match TRBD2. With V trimmed by 2 bases and J by 3 bases, 1 base remained unmatched. Germline V gene data show CDR1 as MRHNA and CDR2 as SNTAGT. This CDR3 has 14 amino acids. CDR3 loop: CASSDTGGTDTQYF. For the CDR3, the DNA is TGTGCCAGCAGTGACACGGGGGGGACAGATACGCAGTATTTT.

The rearrangement links TRBV3-1 to TRBJ1-2, with TRBD1 as a possible D gene (5 bases). The CDR3 extends over 14 amino acids. V lost 4 bases and J lost 4, with 13 bases in between. The germline CDR1 and CDR2 sequences are LGHDT and YNNKEL (reference sequence). The CDR3 nucleotides read TGTGCCAGCAGCCCGGAGGGGTTAAGCTATGGCTACACCTTC. It specifies CASSPEGLSYGYTF.

This clonotype has more than one count but fewer than ten. This chain connects TRBV12-3 or TRBV12-4 to TRBJ1-4, with TRBD1 matching over 7 bases. J was trimmed by 8 bases and V by 5 bases; bases with no gene match: 11. The CDR3 totals 15 residues. The CDR3 DNA follows: TGTGCCAGCAGTCATACACAGGGGAACCTCGAAAAACTGTTTTTT. This translates into CASSHTQGNLEKLFF.

This clonotype has more than one count but fewer than ten. The chain employs TRBV10-3 and TRBJ2-1; either TRBD1 or TRBD2 may supply D (5 bases each). The CDR3 extends over 15 amino acids. Germline V gives CDR1 ENHRY, CDR2 SYGVKD. V was trimmed by 9 bases and J by 4 bases, leaving 19 bases between them. The CDR3 region is CAIGPPGRSYNEQFF. CDR3 sequence (DNA): TGTGCCATTGGCCCTCCGGGACGGAGTTACAATGAGCAGTTCTTC.

This clonotype was seen only a few times. This chain links TRBV7-9 with TRBJ1-3, with D uncertain. Trimming removed 4 bases at V and 2 bases at J, with 3 bases between. This CDR3 comprises 12 residues. CDR1 is SEHNR, CDR2 FQNEAQ, per germline (reference sequence). CDR3 region: CASSSPGNTIYF. The CDR3 coding sequence is TGTGCCAGCAGCTCCCCTGGAAACACCATATATTTT.

Only a few counts were recorded for this clonotype. CDR3 nucleotides: TGTGCCAGCAGCTTAGGTGAGGGAGATGGCTACACCTTC. Protein sequence: CASSLGEGDGYTF. The chain has TRBV11-2 and TRBJ1-2, with unresolved D. CDR1 and CDR2 from the germline V gene are SGHAT and FQNNGV. This CDR3 is 13 amino acids long. Trimming cost V 1 base and J 6 bases, with 9 bases left between them.

The rearrangement uses TRBV24-1 and TRBJ2-7; the D gene is possibly TRBD2 (7 bases). This CDR3 has 14 amino acids. Trimming pared 2 bases from V and 6 bases from J, leaving 13 bases between. The germline CDR1 and CDR2 sequences are KGHDR and SFDVKD. CDR3 residues: CATSDYTRGGEQYF. The CDR3 DNA reads TGTGCCACCAGTGATTATACGAGGGGGGGCGAGCAGTACTTC.

This clonotype occurred a few times. This chain connects TRBV12-3 or TRBV12-4 to TRBJ1-1; no clear D. The CDR3 contains 13 residues. V lost 2 bases, J lost 3 bases, and 7 bases lay in between. The CDR3 reads CASSLPPYTEAFF. The CDR3 coding sequence is TGTGCCAGCAGTTTACCACCCTACACTGAAGCTTTCTTT.

The rearrangement joins TRBV15 to TRBJ2-1, with 7 positions matching TRBD2. The trim removed 5 bases at V and 5 bases at J, leaving 6 bases unmatched. The CDR3 has 14 residues. Germline V CDR1 and CDR2: LNHNV, YYDKDF (reference sequence). CDR3 in amino acids: CATSSPSGNNEQFF. Written as DNA, the CDR3 is TGTGCCACCAGCTCTCCTAGCGGAAACAATGAGCAGTTCTTC.

This clonotype was observed a few times. This sequence joins TRBV6-5 and TRBJ2-3; 7 nucleotides agree with TRBD2. There are 17 residues in the CDR3. J lost 0 bases, V lost 7 bases, and 13 bases had no gene match. Germline V CDR1 and CDR2: MNHEY, SVGAGI. The CDR3 here is CASTERVGRASTDTQYF. The CDR3 DNA reads as TGTGCCAGCACCGAGCGTGTAGGGAGGGCAAGCACAGATACGCAGTATTTT.

The chain recombines TRBV3-1 with TRBJ2-3; D is ambiguous. The CDR3 covers 15 residues. Between the trimmed V and J ends, which lost 4 bases and 0 bases, there was a span of 11 bases. Germline V gene lookup returns CDR1 LGHDT and CDR2 YNNKEL (reference sequence). CDR3 sequence: CASSRAVPSTDTQYF. DNA of the CDR3: TGTGCCAGCAGCCGGGCAGTCCCTAGCACAGATACGCAGTATTTT.

There are a few counts of this clonotype. The gene calls are TRBV10-3 and TRBJ2-1; D is perhaps TRBD2 (5 bases). Looked up from germline, CDR1 is ENHRY and CDR2 is SYGVKD. Trimming cost V 6 bases and J 9 bases, with 12 bases left between them. The CDR3 spans 12 residues. The CDR3 here is CAISQRSGEQFF. The DNA of the CDR3 is TGTGCCATCAGCCAGAGAAGCGGTGAGCAGTTCTTC.

This clonotype was detected only a few times. The chain couples TRBV7-9 to TRBJ1-4; 8 bases align to TRBD1. Trimming took 6 bases from V and 8 from J; bases not matched to a gene: 14. This CDR3 spans 16 amino acids. Germline CDR1 and CDR2: SEHNR and FQNEAQ (reference sequence). This chain's CDR3 is CASRYIQPGQEEKLFF. The CDR3 region has the DNA TGTGCCAGCAGGTATATCCAGCCGGGACAGGAGGAAAAACTGTTTTTT.

This clonotype was observed a handful of times. The genes are TRBV29-1 and TRBJ2-7; 10 bases map to TRBD2. The CDR3 runs 13 residues. J was trimmed by 0 bases and V by 6 bases; bases with no gene match: 2. The V gene's germline CDR1 is SQVTM and CDR2 ANQGSEA. This CDR3 reads CSVGTSDSYEQYF. The CDR3 DNA is TGCAGCGTCGGGACTAGCGACTCCTACGAGCAGTACTTC.

This clonotype was observed a few times. Written as DNA, the CDR3 is TGCGCCAGCAGCTTGGAAGCCGAATATAATTCACCCCTCCACTTT. It specifies CASSLEAEYNSPLHF. The V call is TRBV5-1, the J call TRBJ1-6; the D is unclear. The V and J ends lost 0 bases and 4 bases respectively, with 8 bases between them. Germline V gene data show CDR1 as SGHRS and CDR2 as YFSETQ. CDR3 size: 15 residues.

This clonotype has a handful of counts. The genes are TRBV12-5 and TRBJ1-1, with 8 bases aligning to TRBD1. V was pared by 6 bases and J by 11 bases, with 8 bases of the junction left unmatched. The CDR3 has 12 amino acids. Looked up from germline, CDR1 is LGHNT and CDR2 is FRNRAP. The CDR3 coding sequence is TGTGCTAGTGGCCCAACAGGGGGAATGGCTTTCTTT. This encodes CASGPTGGMAFF.

This sequence joins TRBV27 and TRBJ1-1; no firm D call. V lost 2 bases and J 1 base, leaving 5 bases between the germline ends. Looked up from germline, CDR1 is MNHEY and CDR2 is SMNVEV (reference sequence). This CDR3 region has 13 residues. The CDR3 loop reads CASSLTRNTEAFF. CDR3 sequence (DNA): TGTGCCAGCAGTTTAACGAGGAACACTGAAGCTTTCTTT.

This rearrangement joins TRBV20-1 to TRBJ2-5, with unresolved D. Per the germline V gene, CDR1 is DFQATT and CDR2 is SNEGSKA (reference sequence). The CDR3 loop spans 14 amino acids. Trimming took 3 bases from V and 5 from J, leaving 16 bases between them. For the CDR3, the DNA is TGCAGTGCTAGTATGCCCCCCGGAAGGGAGACCCAGTACTTC. This translates into CSASMPPGRETQYF.

The V gene is TRBV9, the J gene TRBJ1-1; D unclear. Germline V gene lookup returns CDR1 SGDLS and CDR2 YYNGEE. Trimming took 0 bases from V and 1 from J, leaving 10 bases between them. CDR3 length: 15 amino acids. CDR3 nucleotide sequence: TGTGCCAGCAGCGTAGTTGCAGGATCGAACACTGAAGCTTTCTTT. Translated: CASSVVAGSNTEAFF. Drawing the rest from reference TRBV9 and TRBJ1-1, the complete variable domain is DSGVTQTPKHLITATGQRVTLRCSPRSGDLSVYWYQQSLDQGLQFLIQYYNGEERAKGNILERFSAQQFPDLHSELNLSSLELGDSALYFCASSVVAGSNTEAFFGQGTRLTVV.

This chain uses TRBV7-9 with TRBJ2-1; 11 nucleotides agree with TRBD2. V shed 5 bases and J 9 bases; nucleotides not matched to a gene: 9. The CDR3 is 15 amino acids. Germline CDR1 SEHNR, CDR2 FQNEAQ (reference sequence). CDR3 sequence: CASSQLAGARAEQFF. DNA for the CDR3: TGTGCCAGCAGCCAACTAGCGGGAGCGAGGGCTGAGCAGTTCTTC.

The chain links TRBV7-9 to TRBJ2-3, with 7 bases lining up with TRBD2. The CDR3 runs to 16 residues. Trimming cost V 5 bases and J 1 base; bases outside gene matches: 9. Germline loops: CDR1 SEHNR, CDR2 FQNEAQ (reference sequence). The CDR3 loop is CASSLRAGPGTDTQYF. CDR3 coding DNA: TGTGCCAGCAGCCTACGAGCGGGGCCCGGCACAGATACGCAGTATTTT.

This clonotype was counted a few times. The genes are TRBV9 and TRBJ2-7; D gene unclear. With 0 bases removed from V and 0 bases from J, the gap between germline ends came to 10 bases. Germline-derived CDR1 and CDR2 are SGDLS and YYNGEE. The CDR3 runs 15 residues. The CDR3 DNA is TGTGCCAGCAGCGTAGGGTATGGCAGCTCCTACGAGCAGTACTTC. Translating it yields CASSVGYGSSYEQYF. Supplemented by reference TRBV9 and TRBJ2-7, the full variable domain reads DSGVTQTPKHLITATGQRVTLRCSPRSGDLSVYWYQQSLDQGLQFLIQYYNGEERAKGNILERFSAQQFPDLHSELNLSSLELGDSALYFCASSVGYGSSYEQYFGPGTRLTVT.

This clonotype showed up just a few times. This chain connects TRBV5-1 to TRBJ2-1; 8 nucleotides line up with TRBD1. With V trimmed by 4 bases and J by 7 bases, 10 bases remained unmatched. Per the germline V gene, CDR1 is SGHRS and CDR2 is YFSETQ. This CDR3 is 15 amino acids long. The chain's CDR3 is CASSPGRTGRNEQFF. The DNA of the CDR3 is TGCGCCAGCAGCCCGGGGCGGACAGGGAGAAATGAGCAGTTCTTC.

J is TRBJ2-7 and V is TRBV5-4, with 13 bases that match TRBD2. Trimming removed 2 bases from V and 2 bases from J; junction bases left unmatched: 7. The CDR3 totals 17 residues. CDR1 and CDR2 from the germline V gene are SGHNT and YYREEE (reference sequence). CDR3 bases: TGTGCCAGCAGCTTCGGGGGACTAGCGGGACCCCCCTACGAGCAGTACTTC. This encodes CASSFGGLAGPPYEQYF. Variable domain in full (rest from reference TRBV5-4 and TRBJ2-7): ETGVTQSPTHLIKTRGQQVTLRCSSQSGHNTVSWYQQALGQGPQFIFQYYREEENGRGNFPPRFSGLQFPNYSSELNVNALELDDSALYLCASSFGGLAGPPYEQYFGPGTRLTVT.

This clonotype was observed a few times. This CDR3 is CASSINRGNTEAFF. Written as DNA, the CDR3 is TGTGCCAGCAGCATCAACAGGGGGAACACTGAAGCTTTCTTT. The chain carries TRBV5-6 and TRBJ1-1; 7 positions match TRBD1. Germline-derived CDR1 and CDR2 are SGHDT and YYEEEE. V lost 4 bases, J lost 1 base, and 4 bases stayed unmatched. The CDR3 runs 14 residues.

The chain combines TRBV6-1 with TRBJ1-6; 7 bases align to TRBD1. With 6 bases clipped from V and 3 bases from J, the junction kept 5 bases outside the gene matches. The CDR3 runs to 15 residues. The germline CDR1 and CDR2 sequences are MNHNS and SASEGT. CDR3 in DNA: TGTGCCAGCAGCGCATGGACAGGCTATAATTCACCCCTCCACTTT. Translation: CASSAWTGYNSPLHF.

V usage is TRBV15 and J usage is TRBJ1-2, with 7 bases that match TRBD1. The CDR3 loop spans 16 amino acids. Germline V gene lookup returns CDR1 LNHNV and CDR2 YYDKDF (reference sequence). J gave up 0 bases and V 4 bases, and 8 bases lay outside the gene matches. CDR3 in amino acids: CATSTFTGAANYGYTF. CDR3 nucleotides: TGTGCCACCAGCACCTTTACAGGGGCCGCTAACTATGGCTACACCTTC.

The chain couples TRBV3-1 to TRBJ1-1; 10 bases are shared with TRBD1. Germline V lookup: CDR1 LGHDT, CDR2 YNNKEL (reference sequence). This CDR3 has 18 residues. With 2 bases clipped from V and 1 base from J, the junction kept 10 bases outside the gene matches. The DNA of the CDR3 is TGTGCCAGCAGCCAATTTCTTGGGACAGGGGATTCGAACACTGAAGCTTTCTTT. This sequence encodes CASSQFLGTGDSNTEAFF.